One and the same sample provided the 32 T cell receptor beta chains below, sequenced in a study of beta chain features in type 1 diabetes. Broader study findings: All four CD4+ subsets from Type 1 diabetes patients carried moderately but significantly shorter TCRB CDR3s.

The antigens of these receptors remain unknown. All of the isolated RNA was reverse transcribed, so expressed TCRB transcripts were sequenced. The data were produced by immunoSEQ multiplex PCR, yet TCRdb's version contains in-frame clones alone and is incomplete. The sample has about 710,000 clones; 11% to 15% are singletons. Source material: naive CD4+ T cells from blood. The receptors shown here come from a man between 18 and 29 years old with type 1 diabetes.

This chain joins TRBV4-1 and TRBJ1-1; D is perhaps TRBD1 (6 bases). Trimming removed 0 bases from V and 5 bases from J, with 16 bases in between. The CDR3 totals 16 residues. Germline CDR1 reads MGHRA; CDR2 reads YSYEKL. This CDR3 is CASSQEGPGARTEAFF. CDR3 nucleotides: TGCGCCAGCAGCCAAGAAGGGCCGGGGGCGAGAACTGAAGCTTTCTTT.

This clone showed up just a few times. J is TRBJ2-6 and V is TRBV5-6; weak D call: TRBD2 (6 bases). Germline CDR1 reads SGHDT; CDR2 reads YYEEEE. V lost 6 bases and J 2 bases, leaving 12 bases between the germline ends. CDR3 length equals 15 residues. The CDR3 loop reads CASIRWGAGANVLTF. DNA of the CDR3: TGTGCCAGCATCCGCTGGGGGGCTGGGGCCAACGTCCTGACTTTC.

This clone was detected a few times. The chain combines TRBV5-1 with TRBJ1-5; D is possibly TRBD1 (6 bases). The V end lost 0 bases, the J end lost 7 bases, and 11 bases lay between the germline ends. In germline, CDR1 is SGHRS, CDR2 YFSETQ. CDR3 length: 14 amino acids. In DNA form, the CDR3 reads TGCGCCAGCAGCTTGGATGGGGGCGCGCAGCCCCAGCATTTT. Its translation: CASSLDGGAQPQHF.

This clone was seen more than once but under ten times. The chain is built from TRBV7-2 and TRBJ2-7; 9 nucleotides align to TRBD2. The ends lost 0 bases at V and 4 bases at J; junction bases unmatched: 7. The CDR3 sequence is 16 residues long. Germline assignment: CDR1 SGHTA and CDR2 FQGNSA. As DNA, the CDR3 is TGTGCCAGCAGCTTAGCGGCTAGCGGGAATAGTTACGAGCAGTACTTC. Its protein product is CASSLAASGNSYEQYF.

V and J are TRBV7-2 and TRBJ2-6; D not certain. CDR1 is SGHTA and CDR2 is FQGNSA in the germline V gene. Trimming removed 4 bases at V and 0 bases at J, with 1 base between. This CDR3 spans 13 amino acids. The CDR3 DNA is TGTGCCAGCAGCTCCTCTGGGGCCAACGTCCTGACTTTC. Amino acid sequence: CASSSSGANVLTF.

In this sample, this clone turned up a few times. V gene TRBV4-1 combines with J gene TRBJ2-5; 9 bases align to TRBD1. CDR3 length: 15 residues. The germline V gene has CDR1 MGHRA and CDR2 YSYEKL. The V gene end was trimmed by 3 bases and the J gene end by 4 bases; junction bases not matched to a gene: 6. CDR3 sequence: CASSHPGQGLETQYF. In DNA, the CDR3 is TGCGCCAGCAGCCACCCTGGACAGGGGTTAGAGACCCAGTACTTC.

The chain uses TRBV6-4 and TRBJ2-3; 13 positions agree with TRBD2. The ends lost 6 bases at V and 6 bases at J; junction bases unmatched: 6. The CDR3 runs 15 residues. The V gene's germline CDR1 is MRHNA and CDR2 SNTAGT. CDR3 DNA sequence: TGTGCCAGCAGCCCTCGGACTAGCGGGGGTGATACGCAGTATTTT. Translated, it gives CASSPRTSGGDTQYF.

The rearrangement joins TRBV30 to TRBJ2-5; D possibly matches TRBD1 or TRBD2 (6 bases each). Looked up from germline, CDR1 is GTSNPN and CDR2 is SVGIG (reference sequence). V shed 0 bases and J shed 5 bases, with 16 bases lying between them. The CDR3 consists of 15 residues. The CDR3 DNA follows: TGTGCCTGGAGTGTAGTTGTGGGGGGCGGGGAGACCCAGTACTTC. Its translation is CAWSVVVGGGETQYF.

This clone appeared a few times. Within the sample, other DNA sequences also encode this same CDR3. This chain uses TRBV7-2 with TRBJ2-7; tentative D call: TRBD2 (5 bases). This CDR3 region has 15 residues. With 2 bases removed from V and 1 base from J, the gap between germline ends came to 12 bases. CDR1 is SGHTA, CDR2 FQGNSA, per germline. The CDR3, as DNA: TGTGCCAGCAGCTTAAGTCGGGGAACGTCCTACGAGCAGTACTTC. It codes for CASSLSRGTSYEQYF.

This clone was seen more than once but under ten times. The rearrangement links TRBV28 to TRBJ2-3; no definite D call. CDR1 MDHEN and CDR2 SYDVKM come from the germline V gene. V was cut by 8 bases and J by 2 bases, with 11 bases left in between. The CDR3 has 13 residues. The DNA for the CDR3 is TGTGCCAGCTACGAGCCCAACACAGATACGCAGTATTTT. Translating gives CASYEPNTDTQYF.

This clone was counted between two and nine times. The chain links TRBV6-5 to TRBJ1-6; a weak D match, TRBD1 (6 bases). This CDR3 contains 14 residues. Germline V CDR1 and CDR2: MNHEY, SVGAGI. V was trimmed by 2 bases and J by 10 bases, leaving 12 bases between them. Here the CDR3 reads CASSYRQVRSPLHF. The CDR3 DNA is TGTGCCAGCAGTTACCGACAGGTCCGATCACCCCTCCACTTT.

The table lists this clone with a few counts. The chain links TRBV7-2 to TRBJ2-1, with TRBD1 matching 8 bases. This CDR3 contains 13 residues. Germline V gives CDR1 SGHTA, CDR2 FQGNSA. J gave up 7 bases and V 5 bases, and 4 bases lay outside the gene matches. The CDR3 nucleotides are TGTGCCAGCAGCACCGACAGGGGAAATGAGCAGTTCTTC. This encodes CASSTDRGNEQFF.

This chain joins TRBV19 and TRBJ2-1; D possibly uses TRBD1 or TRBD2 (6 bases each). The germline gives CDR1 LNHDA, CDR2 SQIVND (reference sequence). Deletions cut 6 bases from V and 8 bases from J, with 8 bases between. The CDR3 has 11 amino acids. The CDR3 DNA reads as TGTGCCAGTAGAAGGGGGGATGAGCAGTTCTTC. Protein sequence: CASRRGDEQFF.

This rearrangement joins TRBV7-2 to TRBJ2-1; 7 nucleotides align to TRBD2. CDR1 and CDR2 from the germline V gene are SGHTA and FQGNSA. The CDR3 extends over 15 amino acids. CDR3: CATLPLSGSYNEQFF. In DNA form, the CDR3 reads TGTGCTACCTTACCGCTTAGCGGGTCCTACAATGAGCAGTTCTTC.

This clone was seen a handful of times. The chain has TRBV29-1 and TRBJ2-3, with D hard to call. CDR3 length: 12 amino acids. Deletions cut 5 bases from V and 2 bases from J, with 8 bases between. The germline V gene has CDR1 SQVTM and CDR2 ANQGSEA. The CDR3 nucleotides read TGCAGCGTTACGGTCACCACAGATACGCAGTATTTT. Translating it yields CSVTVTTDTQYF.

J is TRBJ2-5 and V is TRBV7-6; TRBD1 aligns across 7 bases. With 1 base clipped from V and 5 bases from J, the junction kept 7 bases outside the gene matches. The germline V gene has CDR1 SGHVS and CDR2 FNYEAQ. The CDR3 has 15 amino acids. The CDR3 is CASSLGQGSQETQYF. CDR3 nucleotide sequence: TGTGCCAGCAGCTTAGGACAGGGTAGTCAGGAGACCCAGTACTTC.

This chain links TRBV7-9 with TRBJ2-7; the match to TRBD2 covers 7 bases. CDR3 size: 16 residues. The V segment lost 5 bases and the J segment 4 bases; nucleotides outside the gene matches: 14. Germline assignment: CDR1 SEHNR and CDR2 FQNEAQ (reference sequence). CDR3 amino acids: CASSPTPAGTFYEQYF. CDR3 nucleotides: TGTGCCAGCAGCCCCACCCCAGCGGGGACCTTTTACGAGCAGTACTTC.

This clone has a handful of counts. This chain uses TRBV5-1 with TRBJ2-1; 13 bases match TRBD2. V shed 4 bases, J shed 5 bases, and the junction held 9 bases outside the gene matches. Germline V gene lookup returns CDR1 SGHRS and CDR2 YFSETQ. This CDR3 spans 17 amino acids. CDR3 sequence: CASSAQAGLAGNNEQFF. CDR3 in DNA: TGCGCCAGCAGCGCACAGGCGGGACTAGCGGGGAACAATGAGCAGTTCTTC.

A few counts support this clone. The chain joins TRBV5-6 to TRBJ2-7, with unresolved D. Germline V gene sequence: CDR1 SGHDT, CDR2 YYEEEE. The CDR3 is made up of 15 amino acids. Trimming left V 2 bases short and J 5 bases short, with 17 bases between. CDR3 loop: CASSFWGKGRDEQYF. In DNA, the CDR3 is TGTGCCAGCAGCTTTTGGGGAAAGGGAAGGGACGAGCAGTACTTC.

This chain joins TRBV5-6 and TRBJ1-1; the D is unclear. The length of the CDR3 is 15 residues. The ends were cut back, 0 bases at V and 0 bases at J, with 9 bases in the middle. Per germline, CDR1 SGHDT and CDR2 YYEEEE. As DNA, the CDR3 is TGTGCCAGCAGCTTGGCCGGACTGTTGAACACTGAAGCTTTCTTT. Translated: CASSLAGLLNTEAFF.

This clone was seen a few times. The rearrangement uses TRBV6-5 and TRBJ2-2; D gene uncertain. The ends were cut back, 2 bases at V and 7 bases at J, with 8 bases in the middle. Germline V gives CDR1 MNHEY, CDR2 SVGAGI. The CDR3 extends over 13 amino acids. The CDR3 DNA follows: TGTGCCAGCAGTTACCCCAGTCTCGGGGAGCTGTTTTTT. This translates into CASSYPSLGELFF.

This rearrangement joins TRBV2 to TRBJ2-1; TRBD1 matches at 7 bases. V lost 5 bases, J lost 3 bases, and 7 bases stayed unmatched. This CDR3 comprises 15 residues. CDR1 and CDR2 from the germline V gene are SNHLY and FYNNEI. The CDR3 sequence is CASSPDRDGYNEQFF. The CDR3 DNA reads TGTGCCAGCAGTCCAGACAGGGACGGCTACAATGAGCAGTTCTTC.

This clone has more than one count but fewer than ten. This chain uses TRBV4-1 with TRBJ2-5, with 10 bases lining up with TRBD1. Germline CDR1 reads MGHRA; CDR2 reads YSYEKL. CDR3 length: 17 amino acids. V was clipped by 0 bases and J by 4 bases; unmatched bases: 8. The CDR3 DNA is TGCGCCAGCAGCCAAGATACCGCGGGACAGGGGTTAGAGACCCAGTACTTC. Residues: CASSQDTAGQGLETQYF.

This clone came up a few times. The chain joins TRBV7-2 to TRBJ2-5; 8 bases agree with TRBD2. CDR3 length equals 15 residues. From germline, CDR1 is SGHTA and CDR2 FQGNSA. The trim removed 5 bases at V and 3 bases at J, leaving 8 bases unmatched. The CDR3 protein is CASSPSGRGEETQYF. In DNA, the CDR3 is TGTGCCAGCAGCCCAAGCGGGCGGGGGGAAGAGACCCAGTACTTC. The whole variable domain, remainder taken from reference TRBV7-2 and TRBJ2-5, is GAGVSQSPSNKVTEKGKDVELRCDPISGHTALYWYRQSLGQGLEFLIYFQGNSAPDKSGLPSDRFSAERTGGSVSTLTIQRTQQEDSAVYLCASSPSGRGEETQYFGPGTRLLVL.

This chain uses TRBV14 with TRBJ2-3; D is unclear. The V and J ends lost 0 bases and 5 bases respectively, with 6 bases between them. The germline CDR1 and CDR2 sequences are SGHDN and FVKESK. CDR3 length equals 13 residues. In DNA form, the CDR3 reads TGTGCCAGCAGCCAAGATATCGGAGATACGCAGTATTTT. This gives the protein CASSQDIGDTQYF.

The J gene is TRBJ2-5, the V gene TRBV2; D might be TRBD2 (6 bases). Trimming removed 2 bases from V and 5 bases from J, with 12 bases in between. Germline V gene lookup returns CDR1 SNHLY and CDR2 FYNNEI. The length of the CDR3 is 14 residues. CDR3 sequence (DNA): TGTGCCAGCAGTGAAAATTTGGGGAGGGAGACCCAGTACTTC. It yields the protein CASSENLGRETQYF.

The chain carries TRBV21-1 and TRBJ2-1; TRBD2 is taken as the D call from the table, unchecked against the DNA. TRBV21-1 is noted as a pseudogene. The CDR3 consists of 11 residues. CDR3 loop: CASSTNNEQFF. The CDR3 bases are TGTGCCAGCAGCACTAACAATGAGCAGTTCTTC.

This clone was detected a few times. This rearrangement joins TRBV7-6 to TRBJ2-1; D is ambiguous. The CDR3 runs 13 residues. The germline CDR1 and CDR2 sequences are SGHVS and FNYEAQ. With 0 bases removed from V and 10 bases from J, the gap between germline ends came to 10 bases. CDR3 nucleotide sequence: TGTGCCAGCAGCTTAGCCGGCCAGGCGGAGCAGTTCTTC. Translating gives CASSLAGQAEQFF.

This clone was counted a few times. The sample contains more than one DNA sequence encoding this CDR3. The CDR3: CAWSVNSGNTIYF. DNA for the CDR3: TGTGCCTGGTCGGTAAACTCTGGAAACACCATATATTTT. V usage is TRBV30 and J usage is TRBJ1-3, with D uncertain. This CDR3 region has 13 residues. The V gene lost 5 bases and the J gene lost 0 bases, with 8 bases spanning the gap. Germline lookup yields CDR1 GTSNPN and CDR2 SVGIG (reference sequence).

In its sample, this clone was seen a few times. The V call is TRBV6-5, the J call TRBJ2-7; no clear D gene. The CDR3 covers 13 residues. Trimming removed 0 bases from V and 3 bases from J, with 6 bases in between. Germline assignment: CDR1 MNHEY and CDR2 SVGAGI. The CDR3 DNA is TGTGCCAGCAGTTACTCGCAGGTCTACGAGCAGTACTTC. Translation: CASSYSQVYEQYF.

This clone was observed a handful of times. The chain links TRBV28 to TRBJ2-5; TRBD1 is a possible D gene (6 bases). Trimming removed 4 bases at V and 0 bases at J, with 9 bases between. The CDR3 runs to 14 residues. Germline CDR1 MDHEN, CDR2 SYDVKM. The CDR3 DNA reads as TGTGCCAGCAGTTCCGGACAGCACCAAGAGACCCAGTACTTC. Translation: CASSSGQHQETQYF.

V is TRBV29-1 and J is TRBJ2-1; TRBD2 aligns across 7 bases. The CDR3 covers 15 residues. The junction had 9 bases not matched to a gene; V was cut back by 4 bases and J by 3 bases. Germline values: CDR1 SQVTM, CDR2 ANQGSEA. In DNA, the CDR3 is TGCAGCGTTGGGGGGGGACTGGATCGCTACAATGAGCAGTTCTTC. It translates to CSVGGGLDRYNEQFF.